A selection of T cell receptor beta chains follows, all from one sample in a study of chemoradiotherapy in HPV16-positive cancers. Method: immunoSEQ multiplex PCR; TCRdb's copy keeps in-frame clones and lacks some. The sample has over a thousand clones, roughly 89% seen once. Material: tumor tissue, obtained from a patient who underwent chemoradiotherapy. The receptors were sampled from a human donor with HPV-associated anogenital cancer. The CDR3 runs from the conserved cysteine through the conserved F or W. Fields, in order: V gene, clone size, J gene, D gene, CDR3 DNA, CDR3 protein. D genes are given only for firm matches. Only part of the rows carry a size: once, few, many, or a class if the clone is expanded.

V gene: TRBV5-1
clone size: NA
J gene: TRBJ1-1
D gene: NA
CDR3 DNA: TGCGCCAGCAGCTTTTCGGGGGGGCTTGGTACGACTGAAGCTTTCTTT
CDR3 protein: CASSFSGGLGTTEAFF

V gene: TRBV5-1
clone size: NA
J gene: TRBJ1-1
D gene: TRBD1
CDR3 DNA: TGCGCCAGCAGCCTGGGGGACAGGTCGAACACTGAAGCTTTCTTT
CDR3 protein: CASSLGDRSNTEAFF

V gene: TRBV29-1
clone size: NA
J gene: TRBJ1-2
D gene: NA
CDR3 DNA: TGCAGCGTTTCTCCGGGCAATGTGGGCTATGGCTACACCTTC
CDR3 protein: CSVSPGNVGYGYTF

V gene: TRBV29-1
clone size: NA
J gene: TRBJ2-3
D gene: NA
CDR3 DNA: TGCAGCGTTGAGGGTGCAGTCCGGCGGGGTACGCAGTATTTT
CDR3 protein: CSVEGAVRRGTQYF

V gene: TRBV14
clone size: NA
J gene: TRBJ1-2
D gene: NA
CDR3 DNA: TGTGCCAGCAGCCCCGGAGTCGGTCTAAACTATGGCTACACCTTC
CDR3 protein: CASSPGVGLNYGYTF

V gene: TRBV19
clone size: NA
J gene: TRBJ1-5
D gene: NA
CDR3 DNA: TGTGCCAGTACTACTACTAGGGGGAGGAGCAATCAGCCCCAGCATTTT
CDR3 protein: CASTTTRGRSNQPQHF

V gene: TRBV27
clone size: NA
J gene: TRBJ1-2
D gene: NA
CDR3 DNA: TGTGCCAGCAGTTTAGGTTGGCAGGGGTACGGCTACACCTTC
CDR3 protein: CASSLGWQGYGYTF

V gene: TRBV23-1
clone size: NA
J gene: TRBJ2-5
D gene: NA
CDR3 DNA: TGCGCCAGCAGTCAACCTCCCCCCCGCTCGGGCCCAGGGACCCAGTACTTC
CDR3 protein: CASSQPPPRSGPGTQYF

V gene: TRBV19
clone size: NA
J gene: TRBJ1-3
D gene: NA
CDR3 DNA: TGTGCCAGTATCGCCAGGGGTGCTGGAAACACCATATATTTT
CDR3 protein: CASIARGAGNTIYF

V gene: TRBV5-1
clone size: once
J gene: TRBJ1-2
D gene: NA
CDR3 DNA: TGCGCCAGCAGCTTAAGTGGGTATGGCTACACCTTC
CDR3 protein: CASSLSGYGYTF

V gene: TRBV5-1
clone size: once
J gene: TRBJ1-3
D gene: TRBD1
CDR3 DNA: TGCGCCAGCAGCTTGGCCCAGGGGGCGGAAGGAAACACCATATATTTT
CDR3 protein: CASSLAQGAEGNTIYF

V gene: TRBV6-6
clone size: NA
J gene: TRBJ1-6
D gene: NA
CDR3 DNA: TGTGCCAGTAATGAGGGGTCGGCAGAATATAATTCACCCCTCCACTTT
CDR3 protein: CASNEGSAEYNSPLHF

V gene: TRBV25-1
clone size: NA
J gene: TRBJ1-2
D gene: NA
CDR3 DNA: TGTGCCAGCAGTGAATTGATGGGAGTAGATTATGGCTACACCTTC
CDR3 protein: CASSELMGVDYGYTF

V gene: TRBV7-9
clone size: NA
J gene: TRBJ2-1
D gene: NA
CDR3 DNA: TGTGCCTTTGGGAAAAAGGCCTACAATGAGCAGTTCTTC
CDR3 protein: CAFGKKAYNEQFF

V gene: TRBV6-4
clone size: NA
J gene: TRBJ2-3
D gene: NA
CDR3 DNA: TGTGCCAGCAGTGACTCCAGCGAGTCAGATACGCAGTATTTT
CDR3 protein: CASSDSSESDTQYF

V gene: TRBV5-6
clone size: NA
J gene: TRBJ2-3
D gene: NA
CDR3 DNA: TGTGCCAGCAGCTTGCGGGCTGTGGGAGGCACAGATACGCAGTATTTT
CDR3 protein: CASSLRAVGGTDTQYF

V gene: TRBV5-5
clone size: NA
J gene: TRBJ1-3
D gene: NA
CDR3 DNA: TGTGCCAGCAGCTTGGAGGGCAACACCATATATTTT
CDR3 protein: CASSLEGNTIYF

V gene: TRBV2
clone size: NA
J gene: TRBJ1-2
D gene: NA
CDR3 DNA: TGTGCCAGCAGTGAAGCGAGAACCGATGGCTACACCTTC
CDR3 protein: CASSEARTDGYTF

V gene: TRBV6-1
clone size: NA
J gene: TRBJ1-2
D gene: NA
CDR3 DNA: TGTGCCTTAGGGGATAGGGGAAGAGGTTTGGATGGCTACACCTTC
CDR3 protein: CALGDRGRGLDGYTF

V gene: TRBV6-6
clone size: NA
J gene: TRBJ2-2
D gene: NA
CDR3 DNA: TGTGCCAGCACCCCAGGGAGGGGGGGAGGCACCGGGGAGCTGTTTTTT
CDR3 protein: CASTPGRGGGTGELFF

V gene: TRBV6-4
clone size: NA
J gene: TRBJ2-1
D gene: NA
CDR3 DNA: TGTGCCAGCAGTGCAGGGGATTCCGACTACAATGAGCAGTTCTTC
CDR3 protein: CASSAGDSDYNEQFF

V gene: TRBV18
clone size: NA
J gene: TRBJ2-7
D gene: TRBD2
CDR3 DNA: TGTGCCAGCTCGTCCGCCGGGACTAGCGGGTCCTACGAGCAGTACTTC
CDR3 protein: CASSSAGTSGSYEQYF

V gene: TRBV28
clone size: once
J gene: TRBJ1-6
D gene: TRBD1
CDR3 DNA: TGTGCCAGCAGAGGATCTCAGGGGGCCTATAATTCACCCCTCCACTTT
CDR3 protein: CASRGSQGAYNSPLHF

V gene: TRBV27
clone size: NA
J gene: TRBJ1-3
D gene: TRBD1
CDR3 DNA: TGTGCCAGTCCCCTCCCAGGGACAGAGGGAAACACCATATATTTT
CDR3 protein: CASPLPGTEGNTIYF

V gene: TRBV18
clone size: NA
J gene: TRBJ2-7
D gene: NA
CDR3 DNA: TGTGCCAGCTCCCCCAGCTCGGGAACGTACGAGCAGCACTTC
CDR3 protein: CASSPSSGTYEQHF

V gene: TRBV30
clone size: once
J gene: TRBJ1-6
D gene: TRBD1
CDR3 DNA: TGTGCCTGGATCTCACAGGGGGAAACCCTCCACTTT
CDR3 protein: CAWISQGETLHF

V gene: TRBV6-6
clone size: NA
J gene: TRBJ2-3
D gene: NA
CDR3 DNA: TGTGCCAGCAGTTACCGGTTTAGCTCGGATACGCAGTATTTT
CDR3 protein: CASSYRFSSDTQYF

V gene: TRBV5-1
clone size: NA
J gene: TRBJ1-1
D gene: NA
CDR3 DNA: TGCGCCAGCAGCTTGGATATGGGGGCCGCTGAAGCTTTCTTT
CDR3 protein: CASSLDMGAAEAFF

V gene: TRBV28
clone size: NA
J gene: TRBJ1-5
D gene: NA
CDR3 DNA: TGTGCCAGCAGTTTAGGGCAGGGAGTTCAGCCCCAGCATTTT
CDR3 protein: CASSLGQGVQPQHF

V gene: TRBV5-1
clone size: NA
J gene: TRBJ2-4
D gene: NA
CDR3 DNA: TGCGCCAGCAGCTTGGGGGGGGAAAACATTCAGTACTTC
CDR3 protein: CASSLGGENIQYF

V gene: TRBV5-6
clone size: NA
J gene: TRBJ2-3
D gene: NA
CDR3 DNA: TGTGCCAGCAGCTTAGGGGGGCCAGATACGCAGTATTTT
CDR3 protein: CASSLGGPDTQYF

V gene: TRBV5-4
clone size: NA
J gene: TRBJ2-4
D gene: NA
CDR3 DNA: TGTGCCAGCAGCTTAGAGAGGGTAGGGGCCAAAAACATTCAGTACTTC
CDR3 protein: CASSLERVGAKNIQYF

V gene: TRBV10-3
clone size: few
J gene: TRBJ2-2
D gene: TRBD1
CDR3 DNA: TGTGCCATTCGACAGGGTAGGGACACCGGGGAGCTGTTTTTT
CDR3 protein: CAIRQGRDTGELFF

V gene: TRBV29-1
clone size: NA
J gene: TRBJ2-7
D gene: NA
CDR3 DNA: TGCAGCGTTAGGACGGAGAGCTCCTACGAGCAGTACTTC
CDR3 protein: CSVRTESSYEQYF

V gene: TRBV5-4
clone size: NA
J gene: TRBJ2-7
D gene: TRBD1
CDR3 DNA: TGTGCCAGCAGCGGGACAGAGAAACCCTACGAGCAGTACTTC
CDR3 protein: CASSGTEKPYEQYF

V gene: TRBV5-5
clone size: NA
J gene: TRBJ1-5
D gene: TRBD1
CDR3 DNA: TGTGCCAGCAGCCCGGGACAGGATAGCAATCAGCCCCAGCATTTT
CDR3 protein: CASSPGQDSNQPQHF

V gene: TRBV7-2
clone size: NA
J gene: TRBJ2-3
D gene: NA
CDR3 DNA: TGTGCCAGCCGTTCAGGACTTGTCACAGATACGCAGTATTTT
CDR3 protein: CASRSGLVTDTQYF

V gene: TRBV5-4
clone size: NA
J gene: TRBJ1-1
D gene: TRBD1
CDR3 DNA: TGTGCCAGCCGAGGGGGCGCTGAAGCTTTCTTT
CDR3 protein: CASRGGAEAFF

V gene: TRBV9
clone size: NA
J gene: TRBJ1-6
D gene: NA
CDR3 DNA: TGTGCCAGCAGGGGCTCAGGGGTTGGGTCACCCCTCCACTTT
CDR3 protein: CASRGSGVGSPLHF

V gene: TRBV11-3
clone size: NA
J gene: TRBJ2-2
D gene: TRBD1
CDR3 DNA: TGTGCCAGCAGCCCCCGGACAGGGTCGAGCACCGGGGAGCTGTTTTTT
CDR3 protein: CASSPRTGSSTGELFF

V gene: TRBV18
clone size: NA
J gene: TRBJ2-2
D gene: NA
CDR3 DNA: TGTGCCAGCTCACCGGCCTCTCACACCGGGGAGCTGTTTTTT
CDR3 protein: CASSPASHTGELFF

V gene: TRBV28
clone size: NA
J gene: TRBJ1-1
D gene: NA
CDR3 DNA: TGTGCCAGCAGTTTACCAGGGTACACTGAAGCTTTCTTT
CDR3 protein: CASSLPGYTEAFF

V gene: TRBV18
clone size: NA
J gene: TRBJ1-5
D gene: NA
CDR3 DNA: TGTGCCAGCTCACCAAACAGGGTAAGCAATCAGCCCCAGCATTTT
CDR3 protein: CASSPNRVSNQPQHF

V gene: TRBV6-5
clone size: NA
J gene: TRBJ1-6
D gene: NA
CDR3 DNA: TGTGCCAGCAGTTACTGGCAGGGGACATATAATTCACCCCTCCACTTT
CDR3 protein: CASSYWQGTYNSPLHF

V gene: TRBV5-1
clone size: NA
J gene: TRBJ1-1
D gene: NA
CDR3 DNA: TGCGCCAGCAGCGGAGGGAGACCTGAAGCTTTCTTT
CDR3 protein: CASSGGRPEAFF

V gene: TRBV4-1
clone size: NA
J gene: TRBJ1-4
D gene: NA
CDR3 DNA: TGCGCCAGCGGCTCCGGGATTGGACTGTTTTTT
CDR3 protein: CASGSGIGLFF

V gene: TRBV6-5
clone size: NA
J gene: TRBJ2-7
D gene: TRBD1
CDR3 DNA: TGTGCCAGCAGTTATTCTGGGGACAGGTTCTCCTACGAGCAGTACTTC
CDR3 protein: CASSYSGDRFSYEQYF

V gene: TRBV18
clone size: NA
J gene: TRBJ1-6
D gene: NA
CDR3 DNA: TGTGCCAGCTCACAAACCCCCGGCTCCTATAATTCACCCCTCCACTTT
CDR3 protein: CASSQTPGSYNSPLHF

V gene: TRBV9
clone size: NA
J gene: TRBJ2-5
D gene: NA
CDR3 DNA: TGTGCCAGCAGCGTAGACGGGGGGCGACAAGAGACCCAGTACTTC
CDR3 protein: CASSVDGGRQETQYF

V gene: TRBV4-3
clone size: once
J gene: TRBJ2-7
D gene: NA
CDR3 DNA: TGCGCCAGCAGCCAAGAGAGAGCAGGATTCTACGAGCAGTACTTC
CDR3 protein: CASSQERAGFYEQYF

V gene: TRBV2
clone size: NA
J gene: TRBJ2-2
D gene: NA
CDR3 DNA: TGTGCCAGCTTTCAGCAGAACACCGGGGAGCTGTTTTTT
CDR3 protein: CASFQQNTGELFF

V gene: TRBV18
clone size: NA
J gene: TRBJ1-2
D gene: NA
CDR3 DNA: TGTGCCAGCTCACCAACGGAAGGTCAGGACTATGGCTACACCTTC
CDR3 protein: CASSPTEGQDYGYTF

V gene: TRBV5-1
clone size: NA
J gene: TRBJ1-4
D gene: NA
CDR3 DNA: TGCGCCAGCAGAGGAGGGTCGAGTATATTTGAAAAACTGTTTTTT
CDR3 protein: CASRGGSSIFEKLFF